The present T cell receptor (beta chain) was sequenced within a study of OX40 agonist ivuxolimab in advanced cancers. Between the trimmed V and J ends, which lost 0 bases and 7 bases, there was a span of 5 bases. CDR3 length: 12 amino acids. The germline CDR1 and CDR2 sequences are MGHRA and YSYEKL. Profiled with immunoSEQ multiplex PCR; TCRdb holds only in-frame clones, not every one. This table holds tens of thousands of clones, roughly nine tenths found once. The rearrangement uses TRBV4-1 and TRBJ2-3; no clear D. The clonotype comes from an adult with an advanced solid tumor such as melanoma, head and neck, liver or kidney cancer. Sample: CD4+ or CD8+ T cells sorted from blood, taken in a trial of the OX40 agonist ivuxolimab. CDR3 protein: CASSQDDNTQYF. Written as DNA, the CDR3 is TGCGCCAGCAGCCAAGATGACAATACGCAGTATTTT.